A selection of T cell receptor beta chains follows, all from one sample in a study of blood T cell repertoires in COVID-19. Assay: immunoSEQ multiplex PCR; the TCRdb copy retains only in-frame clones and omits some. The data show 130,000 to 150,000 clones, with approximately 80% seen just once and 13% held by the top ten. The specimen sequenced was peripheral blood. The receptors were gathered from a man in his fifties or sixties with active or convalescent COVID-19. CDR3s include the opening cysteine and the closing phenylalanine or tryptophan. The order of the fields is clone size, D gene, V gene, J gene, CDR3 DNA, CDR3 protein. A D gene is named only where the DNA matches it firmly. Where a row states a size, it is once, few, many or the class of an expanded clone; other rows omit it.

size: once
D: TRBD2
V: TRBV28
J: TRBJ2-3
DNA: TGTGCCACTAGGGGACTAGCGGGTCGCACGCAGTATTTT
CDR3: CATRGLAGRTQYF

size: few
D: TRBD1
V: TRBV7-3
J: TRBJ2-7
DNA: TGTGCCAGCAGCTTAAACAGGGGTGGCTACGAGCAGTACTTC
CDR3: CASSLNRGGYEQYF

size: .
D: .
V: TRBV19
J: TRBJ1-2
DNA: TGTGCCAGTAAGACCGGGCCAGGGGTTCTACAAAACTATGGCTACACCTTC
CDR3: CASKTGPGVLQNYGYTF

size: .
D: .
V: TRBV5-4
J: TRBJ1-1
DNA: TGTGCCAGCAGCCCCGGGGGGTTGAACACTGAAGCTTTCTTT
CDR3: CASSPGGLNTEAFF

size: .
D: .
V: TRBV7-7
J: TRBJ2-1
DNA: TGTGCCAGCAGCTTAGATGGGCCAGCTGAGCAGTTCTTC
CDR3: CASSLDGPAEQFF

size: .
D: .
V: TRBV28
J: TRBJ1-3
DNA: TGTGCCAGCACGAAGTCAGGGTTACCTGCAAACACCATATATTTT
CDR3: CASTKSGLPANTIYF

size: .
D: .
V: TRBV2
J: TRBJ1-6
DNA: TGTGCCGGCAGGCGGGGTGTCAATTCACCCCTCCACTTT
CDR3: CAGRRGVNSPLHF

size: .
D: .
V: TRBV27
J: TRBJ2-3
DNA: TGTGCCAGCAGTTTAGTGAGGGAGTCGGGAGATACGCAGTATTTT
CDR3: CASSLVRESGDTQYF

size: .
D: TRBD1
V: TRBV5-5
J: TRBJ2-2
DNA: TGTGCCAGCAACCGGGCAGGGGGAAGGACCGGGGAGCTGTTTTTT
CDR3: CASNRAGGRTGELFF

size: few
D: TRBD2
V: TRBV5-1
J: TRBJ2-3
DNA: TGCGCCAGCAGCTTCGGGACTAGCAGGACAGATACGCAGTATTTT
CDR3: CASSFGTSRTDTQYF

size: once
D: TRBD1
V: TRBV11-3
J: TRBJ2-6
DNA: TGTGCCAGCAGCTTTGGACAGGGTGGTTCTGGGGCCAACGTCCTGACTTTC
CDR3: CASSFGQGGSGANVLTF

size: .
D: .
V: TRBV15
J: TRBJ1-5
DNA: TGTGCCACCTCGGACTCCAATCAGCCCCAGCATTTT
CDR3: CATSDSNQPQHF

size: .
D: .
V: TRBV7-9
J: TRBJ1-5
DNA: TGTGCCAGCAGCCCGCAGGCCCATCAGCCCCAGCATTTT
CDR3: CASSPQAHQPQHF

size: .
D: .
V: TRBV7-9
J: TRBJ1-5
DNA: TGTGCCAGCAGCTTATCCGCAGGAGGTCAGCCCCAGCATTTT
CDR3: CASSLSAGGQPQHF

size: .
D: .
V: TRBV13
J: TRBJ2-1
DNA: TGTGCCAGCAGACCCCTTTTGGCATCATACAATGAGCAGTTCTTC
CDR3: CASRPLLASYNEQFF

size: .
D: .
V: TRBV15
J: TRBJ1-4
DNA: TGTGCCACCTGCGGAATACAGGGAGTGGATGAAAAACTGTTTTTT
CDR3: CATCGIQGVDEKLFF

size: .
D: .
V: TRBV2
J: TRBJ1-5
DNA: TGTGCCAGCAGTGAAGCTAGAGGTCAGCCCCAGCATTTT
CDR3: CASSEARGQPQHF

size: .
D: .
V: TRBV19
J: TRBJ1-5
DNA: TGTGCCAGTAGTATAAAATCGGGGGGCAGGGATCAGCCCCAGCATTTT
CDR3: CASSIKSGGRDQPQHF

size: .
D: TRBD2
V: TRBV15
J: TRBJ2-2
DNA: TGTGCCACCAGCCGAAAACTCGGGGAGTGGGGGGGAGGCACCGGGGAGCTGTTTTTT
CDR3: CATSRKLGEWGGGTGELFF

size: .
D: TRBD2
V: TRBV7-9
J: TRBJ2-3
DNA: TGTGCCAGCAGCTTTGGACTAGCGGGAGGGCCGGATACGCAGTATTTT
CDR3: CASSFGLAGGPDTQYF

size: .
D: TRBD2
V: TRBV2
J: TRBJ2-2
DNA: TGTGCCGGCAGACTAGCGGGAGGAGCCGGGGAGCTGTTTTTT
CDR3: CAGRLAGGAGELFF

size: .
D: .
V: TRBV13
J: TRBJ2-7
DNA: TGTGCCAGCAGCCCACCTGACAGGATGGTGAACGAGCAGTACTTC
CDR3: CASSPPDRMVNEQYF

size: .
D: TRBD1
V: TRBV18
J: TRBJ1-2
DNA: TGTGCCAGCTCACCTGACGGGACAGGGAGGAATGGCTACACCTTC
CDR3: CASSPDGTGRNGYTF

size: .
D: .
V: TRBV7-2
J: TRBJ2-1
DNA: TGTGCCAGCAGCTTAGCGCCGGGAATCAATGAGCAGTTCTTC
CDR3: CASSLAPGINEQFF

size: once
D: TRBD1
V: TRBV27
J: TRBJ2-5
DNA: TGTGCCAGCAGCCTAGGGACAGAAGGGCAGGAGACCCAGTACTTC
CDR3: CASSLGTEGQETQYF

size: .
D: .
V: TRBV5-1
J: TRBJ2-7
DNA: TGCGCCAGCAGCTTGGTTCGACCAGGGGACGAGCAGTACTTC
CDR3: CASSLVRPGDEQYF

size: few
D: .
V: TRBV27
J: TRBJ2-5
DNA: TGTGCCAGCAGTCTAACTTTTGGAGGCCAAGAGACCCAGTACTTC
CDR3: CASSLTFGGQETQYF